This TCR beta chain was documented in a study of sequential checkpoint blockade in melanoma. Treatment here: randomized to nivolumab then ipilimumab (arm A) or the reverse (arm B). Some clones are missing from TCRdb's copy, which holds only in-frame ones; the method was immunoSEQ multiplex PCR. The sample carries 35,000 to 45,000 clones, 84% recorded once. V shed 4 bases and J 2 bases; nucleotides not matched to a gene: 6. Per germline, CDR1 SGHRS and CDR2 YFSETQ. CDR3 length equals 15 residues. The gene calls are TRBV5-1 and TRBJ1-3; TRBD1 matches at 7 bases. The input for sequencing was CD8+ T cells sorted from blood (inferred from file names), taken from a patient given nivolumab and ipilimumab in sequence. The clonotype comes from a human donor with melanoma. Here the CDR3 reads CASSGDRATGNTIYF. The CDR3 DNA reads as TGCGCCAGCAGCGGAGACAGGGCAACTGGAAACACCATATATTTT.